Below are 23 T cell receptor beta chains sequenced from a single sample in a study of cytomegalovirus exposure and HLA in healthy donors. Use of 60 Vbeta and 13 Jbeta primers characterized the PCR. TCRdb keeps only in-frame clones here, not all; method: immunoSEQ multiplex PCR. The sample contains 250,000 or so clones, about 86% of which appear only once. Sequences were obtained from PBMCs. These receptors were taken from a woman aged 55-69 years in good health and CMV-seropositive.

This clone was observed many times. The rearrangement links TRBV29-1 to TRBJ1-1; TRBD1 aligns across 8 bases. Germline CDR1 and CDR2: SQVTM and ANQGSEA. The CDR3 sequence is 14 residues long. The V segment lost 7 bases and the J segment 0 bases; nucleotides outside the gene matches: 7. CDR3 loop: CSGHRGRMNTEAFF. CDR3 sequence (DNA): TGCAGCGGACACAGGGGGAGAATGAACACTGAAGCTTTCTTT.

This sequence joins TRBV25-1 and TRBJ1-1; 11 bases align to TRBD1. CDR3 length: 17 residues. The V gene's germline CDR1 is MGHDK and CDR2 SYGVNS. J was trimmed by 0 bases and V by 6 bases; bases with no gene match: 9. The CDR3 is CASRQDRGLRLNTEAFF. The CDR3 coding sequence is TGTGCCAGCAGGCAGGACAGGGGGCTTAGGTTGAACACTGAAGCTTTCTTT.

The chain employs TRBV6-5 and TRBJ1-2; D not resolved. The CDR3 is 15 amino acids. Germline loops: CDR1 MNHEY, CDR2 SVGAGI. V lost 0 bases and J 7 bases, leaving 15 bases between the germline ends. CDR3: CASSYSTPPLFGYTF. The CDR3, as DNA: TGTGCCAGCAGTTACTCGACACCGCCGCTATTTGGCTACACCTTC.

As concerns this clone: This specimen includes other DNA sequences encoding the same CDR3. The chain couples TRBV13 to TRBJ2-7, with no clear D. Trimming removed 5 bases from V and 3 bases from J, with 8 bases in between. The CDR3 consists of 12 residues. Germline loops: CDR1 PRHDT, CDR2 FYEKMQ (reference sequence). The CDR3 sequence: CASSLRGYEQYF. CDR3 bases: TGTGCCAGCAGCCTTCGCGGCTACGAGCAGTACTTC.

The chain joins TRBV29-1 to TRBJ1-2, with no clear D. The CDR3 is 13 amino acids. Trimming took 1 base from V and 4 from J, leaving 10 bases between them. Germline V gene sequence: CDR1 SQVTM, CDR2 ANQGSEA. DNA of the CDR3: TGCAGCGTTGAAGTCTCGTCGGGCTATGGCTACACCTTC. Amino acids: CSVEVSSGYGYTF. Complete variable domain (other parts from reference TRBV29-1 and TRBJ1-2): SAVISQKPSRDICQRGTSLTIQCQVDSQVTMMFWYRQQPGQSLTLIATANQGSEATYESGFVIDKFPISRPNLTFSTLTVSNMSPEDSSIYLCSVEVSSGYGYTFGSGTRLTVV.

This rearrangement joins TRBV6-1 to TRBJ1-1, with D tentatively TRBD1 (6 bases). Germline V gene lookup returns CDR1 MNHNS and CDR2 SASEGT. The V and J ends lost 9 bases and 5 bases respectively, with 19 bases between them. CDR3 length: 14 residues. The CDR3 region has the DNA TGTGCCAGTGGATTGGGGGCAAGGGTGACTGAAGCTTTCTTT. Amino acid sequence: CASGLGARVTEAFF.

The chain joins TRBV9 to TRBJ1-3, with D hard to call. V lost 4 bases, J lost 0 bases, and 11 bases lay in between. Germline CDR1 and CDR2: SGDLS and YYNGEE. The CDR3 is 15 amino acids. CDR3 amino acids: CASSLSGSSGNTIYF. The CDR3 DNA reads TGTGCCAGCAGCTTATCAGGCTCCTCTGGAAACACCATATATTTT.

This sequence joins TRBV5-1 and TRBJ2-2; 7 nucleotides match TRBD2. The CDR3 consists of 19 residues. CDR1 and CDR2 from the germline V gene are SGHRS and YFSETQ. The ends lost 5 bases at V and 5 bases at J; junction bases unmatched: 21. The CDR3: CASRRGVVPRRETTGELFF. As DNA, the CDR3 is TGCGCCAGCAGAAGAGGAGTTGTTCCGAGGCGGGAGACGACCGGGGAGCTGTTTTTT.

The DNA for the CDR3 is TGTGCCAGCTCAGACAGGGTGGACTCCTACGAGCAGTACTTC. It translates to CASSDRVDSYEQYF. The chain is built from TRBV18 and TRBJ2-7, with TRBD1 identical over 7 bases. With 5 bases clipped from V and 0 bases from J, the junction kept 4 bases outside the gene matches. Germline V gives CDR1 KGHSH, CDR2 LQKENI. This CDR3 region has 14 residues. Looking up the rest from reference TRBV18 and TRBJ2-7 gives the full variable domain: NAGVMQNPRHLVRRRGQEARLRCSPMKGHSHVYWYRQLPEEGLKFMVYLQKENIIDESGMPKERFSAEFPKEGPSILRIQQVVRGDSAAYFCASSDRVDSYEQYFGPGTRLTVT.

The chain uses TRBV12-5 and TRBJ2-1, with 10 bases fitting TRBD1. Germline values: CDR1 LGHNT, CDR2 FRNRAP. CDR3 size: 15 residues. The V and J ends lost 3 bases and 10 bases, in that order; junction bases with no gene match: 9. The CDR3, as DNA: TGTGCTAGTGGTTTTGGTACGGACAGGGGGTCGGAGCAGTTCTTC. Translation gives CASGFGTDRGSEQFF.

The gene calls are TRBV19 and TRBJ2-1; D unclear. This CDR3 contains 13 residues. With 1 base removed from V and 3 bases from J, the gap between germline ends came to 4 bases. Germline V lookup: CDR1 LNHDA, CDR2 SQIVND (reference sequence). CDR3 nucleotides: TGTGCCAGTAGTATAGGCGGCTACAATGAGCAGTTCTTC. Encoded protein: CASSIGGYNEQFF.

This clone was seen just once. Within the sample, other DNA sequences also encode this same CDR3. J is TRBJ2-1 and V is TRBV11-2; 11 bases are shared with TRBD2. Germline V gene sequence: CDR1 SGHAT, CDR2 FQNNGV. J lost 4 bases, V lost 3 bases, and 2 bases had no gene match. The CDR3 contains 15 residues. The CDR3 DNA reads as TGTGCCAGCAGCTTGGGACTAGCGGAATACAATGAGCAGTTCTTC. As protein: CASSLGLAEYNEQFF.

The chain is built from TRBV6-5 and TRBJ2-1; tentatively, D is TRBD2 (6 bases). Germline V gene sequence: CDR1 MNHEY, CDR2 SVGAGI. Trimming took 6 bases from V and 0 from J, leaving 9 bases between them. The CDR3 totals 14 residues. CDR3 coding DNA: TGTGCCAGCAGCTCCGGGAGCTCCTACAATGAGCAGTTCTTC. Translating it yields CASSSGSSYNEQFF.

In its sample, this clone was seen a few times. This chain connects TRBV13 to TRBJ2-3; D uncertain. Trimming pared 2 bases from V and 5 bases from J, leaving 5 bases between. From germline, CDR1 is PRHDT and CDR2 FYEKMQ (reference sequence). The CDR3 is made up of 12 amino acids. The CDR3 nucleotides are TGTGCCAGCAGCTTATCCGTAGATACGCAGTATTTT. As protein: CASSLSVDTQYF. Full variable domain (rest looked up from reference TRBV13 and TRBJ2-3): AAGVIQSPRHLIKEKRETATLKCYPIPRHDTVYWYQQGPGQDPQFLISFYEKMQSDKGSIPDRFSAQQFSDYHSELNMSSLELGDSALYFCASSLSVDTQYFGPGTRLTVL.

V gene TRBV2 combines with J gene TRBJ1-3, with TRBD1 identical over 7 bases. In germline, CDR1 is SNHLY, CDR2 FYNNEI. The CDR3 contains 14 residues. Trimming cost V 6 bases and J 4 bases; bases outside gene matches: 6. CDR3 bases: TGTGCCAGCAGGGAGACAGGGTTCGGAAACACCATATATTTT. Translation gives CASRETGFGNTIYF.

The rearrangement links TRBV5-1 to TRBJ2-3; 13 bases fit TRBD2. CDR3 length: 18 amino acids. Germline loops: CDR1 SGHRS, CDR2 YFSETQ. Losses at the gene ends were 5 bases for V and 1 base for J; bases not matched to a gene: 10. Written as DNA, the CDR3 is TGCGCCAGCAGTCCAGAACTAGCGGGGGGGCCTCGCACAGATACGCAGTATTTT. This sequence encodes CASSPELAGGPRTDTQYF.

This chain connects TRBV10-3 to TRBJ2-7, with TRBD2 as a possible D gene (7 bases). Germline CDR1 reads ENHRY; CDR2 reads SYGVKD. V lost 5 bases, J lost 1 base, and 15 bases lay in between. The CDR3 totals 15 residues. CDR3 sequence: CAISPGTTGSYEQYF. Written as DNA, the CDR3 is TGTGCCATCAGTCCCGGGACTACAGGGTCCTACGAGCAGTACTTC.

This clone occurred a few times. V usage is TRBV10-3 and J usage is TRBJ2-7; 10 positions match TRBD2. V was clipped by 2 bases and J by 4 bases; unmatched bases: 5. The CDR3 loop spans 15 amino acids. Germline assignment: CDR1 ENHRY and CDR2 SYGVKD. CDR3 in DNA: TGTGCCATCAGTGAGACAACTAGCGGGGAATACGAGCAGTACTTC. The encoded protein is CAISETTSGEYEQYF.

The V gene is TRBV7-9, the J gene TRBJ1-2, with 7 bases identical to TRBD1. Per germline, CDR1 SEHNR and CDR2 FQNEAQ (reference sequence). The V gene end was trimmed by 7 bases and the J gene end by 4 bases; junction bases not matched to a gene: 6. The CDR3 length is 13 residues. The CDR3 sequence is CASTEQGSYGYTF. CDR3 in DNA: TGTGCCAGCACCGAACAGGGGAGCTATGGCTACACCTTC.

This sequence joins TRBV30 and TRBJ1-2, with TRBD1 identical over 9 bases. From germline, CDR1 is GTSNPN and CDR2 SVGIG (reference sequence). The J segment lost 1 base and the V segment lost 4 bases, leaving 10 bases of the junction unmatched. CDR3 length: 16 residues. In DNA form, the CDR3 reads TGTGCCTGGAAGGATTTCAGGACAGGGGATAACTATGGCTACACCTTC. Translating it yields CAWKDFRTGDNYGYTF.

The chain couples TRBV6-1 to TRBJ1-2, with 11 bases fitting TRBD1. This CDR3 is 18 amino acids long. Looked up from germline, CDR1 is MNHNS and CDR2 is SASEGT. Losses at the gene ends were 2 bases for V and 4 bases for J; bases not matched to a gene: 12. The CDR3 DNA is TGTGCCAGCAGTGAAATGCTCTGGACAGGGGGCGATCGCTATGGCTACACCTTC. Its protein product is CASSEMLWTGGDRYGYTF.

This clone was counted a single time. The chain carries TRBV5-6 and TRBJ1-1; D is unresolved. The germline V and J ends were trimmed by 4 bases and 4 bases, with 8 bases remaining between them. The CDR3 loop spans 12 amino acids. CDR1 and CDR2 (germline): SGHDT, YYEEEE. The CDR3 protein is CASSGHSTEAFF. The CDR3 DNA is TGTGCCAGCAGCGGGCATAGCACTGAAGCTTTCTTT.

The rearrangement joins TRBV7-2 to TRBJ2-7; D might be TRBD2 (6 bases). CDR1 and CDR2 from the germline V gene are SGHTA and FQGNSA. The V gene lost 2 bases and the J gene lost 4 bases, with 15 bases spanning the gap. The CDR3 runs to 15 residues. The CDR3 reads CASSLRPGEEYEQYF. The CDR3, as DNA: TGTGCCAGCAGCTTAAGACCCGGGGAGGAGTACGAGCAGTACTTC.